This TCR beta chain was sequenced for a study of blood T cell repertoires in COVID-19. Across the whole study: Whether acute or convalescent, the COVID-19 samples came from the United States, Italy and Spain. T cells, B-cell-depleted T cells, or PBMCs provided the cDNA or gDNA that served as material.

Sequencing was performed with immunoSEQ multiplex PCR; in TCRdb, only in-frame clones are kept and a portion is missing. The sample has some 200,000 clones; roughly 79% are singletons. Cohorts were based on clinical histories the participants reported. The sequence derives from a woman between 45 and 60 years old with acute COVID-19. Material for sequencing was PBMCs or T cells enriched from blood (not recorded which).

The CDR3 region has the DNA TGTGCCAGCAGCCACCTGGCCCAGCGGGAGAGAAAAACAGATACGCAGTATTTT. It encodes CASSHLAQRERKTDTQYF. The chain has TRBV4-2 and TRBJ2-3; TRBD2 aligns across 8 bases. The V segment lost 3 bases and the J segment 3 bases; nucleotides outside the gene matches: 14. Germline values: CDR1 LGHNA, CDR2 YNFKEQ. The CDR3 is made up of 18 amino acids.